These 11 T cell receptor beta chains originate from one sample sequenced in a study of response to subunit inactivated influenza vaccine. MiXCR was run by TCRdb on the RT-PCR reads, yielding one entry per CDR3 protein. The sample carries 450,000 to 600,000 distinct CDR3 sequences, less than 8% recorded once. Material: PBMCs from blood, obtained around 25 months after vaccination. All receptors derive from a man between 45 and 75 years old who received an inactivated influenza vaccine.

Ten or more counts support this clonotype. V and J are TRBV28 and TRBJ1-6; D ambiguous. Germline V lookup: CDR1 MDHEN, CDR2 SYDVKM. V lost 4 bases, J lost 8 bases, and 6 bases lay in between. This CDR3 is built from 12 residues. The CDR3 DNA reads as TGTGCCAGCAGTTCGTGGGATTCACCCCTCCACTTT. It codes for CASSSWDSPLHF.

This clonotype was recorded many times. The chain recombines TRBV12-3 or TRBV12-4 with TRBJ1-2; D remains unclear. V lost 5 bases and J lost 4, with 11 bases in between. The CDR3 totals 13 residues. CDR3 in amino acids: CASSPQDFYGYTF. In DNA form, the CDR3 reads TGTGCCAGCAGTCCGCAGGATTTCTATGGCTACACCTTC.

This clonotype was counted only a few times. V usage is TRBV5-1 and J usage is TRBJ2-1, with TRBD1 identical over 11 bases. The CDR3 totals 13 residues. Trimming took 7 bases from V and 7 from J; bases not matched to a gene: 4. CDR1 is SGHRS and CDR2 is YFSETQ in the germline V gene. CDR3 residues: CASAGQGANEQFF. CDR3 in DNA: TGCGCCAGCGCCGGACAGGGGGCGAATGAGCAGTTCTTC.

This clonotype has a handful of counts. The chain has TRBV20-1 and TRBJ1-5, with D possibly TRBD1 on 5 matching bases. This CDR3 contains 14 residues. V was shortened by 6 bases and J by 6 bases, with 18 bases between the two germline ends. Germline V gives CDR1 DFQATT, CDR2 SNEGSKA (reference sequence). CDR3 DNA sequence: TGCAGTGCCGCCAGACAGCACGTCAGTCAGCCCCAGCATTTT. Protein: CSAARQHVSQPQHF.

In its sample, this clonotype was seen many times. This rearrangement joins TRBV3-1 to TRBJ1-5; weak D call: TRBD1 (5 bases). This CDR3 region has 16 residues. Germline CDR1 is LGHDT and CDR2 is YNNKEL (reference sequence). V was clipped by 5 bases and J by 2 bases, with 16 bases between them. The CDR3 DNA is TGTGCCAGCAGCTCGGGAGGGTTGGGGGGCAATCAGCCCCAGCATTTT. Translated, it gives CASSSGGLGGNQPQHF.

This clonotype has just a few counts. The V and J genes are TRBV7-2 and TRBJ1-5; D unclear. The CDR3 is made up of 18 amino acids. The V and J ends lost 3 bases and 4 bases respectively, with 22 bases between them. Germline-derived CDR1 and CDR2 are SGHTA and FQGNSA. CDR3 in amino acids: CASSLASYVSGSNQPQHF. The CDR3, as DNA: TGTGCCAGCAGCTTGGCGAGCTACGTATCGGGGTCTAATCAGCCCCAGCATTTT.

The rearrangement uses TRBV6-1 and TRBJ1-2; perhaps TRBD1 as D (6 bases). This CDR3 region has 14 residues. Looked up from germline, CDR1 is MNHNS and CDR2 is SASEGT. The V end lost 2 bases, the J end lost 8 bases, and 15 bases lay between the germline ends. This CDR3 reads CASSETGGREGYTF. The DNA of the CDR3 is TGTGCCAGCAGTGAAACCGGGGGCCGAGAGGGCTACACCTTC.

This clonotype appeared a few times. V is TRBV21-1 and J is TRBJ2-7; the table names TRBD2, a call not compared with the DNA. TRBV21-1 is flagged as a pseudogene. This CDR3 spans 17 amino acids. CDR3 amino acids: CASSMRPLAGVAHEQYF. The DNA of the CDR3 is TGTGCCAGCAGCATGAGGCCTCTAGCGGGAGTTGCCCACGAGCAGTACTTC.

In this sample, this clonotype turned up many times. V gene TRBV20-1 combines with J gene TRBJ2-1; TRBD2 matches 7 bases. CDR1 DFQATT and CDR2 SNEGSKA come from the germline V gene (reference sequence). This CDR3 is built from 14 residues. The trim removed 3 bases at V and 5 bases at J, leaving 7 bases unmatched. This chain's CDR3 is CSASNLAVDNEQFF. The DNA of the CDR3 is TGCAGTGCTAGTAATCTAGCGGTCGACAATGAGCAGTTCTTC.

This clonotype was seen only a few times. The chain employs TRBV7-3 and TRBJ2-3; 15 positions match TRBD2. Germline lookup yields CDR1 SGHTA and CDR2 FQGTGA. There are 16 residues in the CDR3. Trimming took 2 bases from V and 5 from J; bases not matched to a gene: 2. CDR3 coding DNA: TGTGCCAGCAGCTTACGGACTAGCGGGAGGGTAGATACGCAGTATTTT. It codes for CASSLRTSGRVDTQYF.

The CDR3 region is CASSPRLLGAGGELFF. The CDR3 DNA follows: TGTGCCAGCAGCCCGCGCCTACTAGGAGCGGGCGGGGAGCTGTTTTTT. The gene calls are TRBV7-2 and TRBJ2-2, with D perhaps matching TRBD2 (6 bases). The germline V gene encodes CDR1 SGHTA and CDR2 FQGNSA. The CDR3 spans 16 residues. Trimming took off 5 bases at V and 7 bases at J, with 20 bases between the two ends. Filled out from reference TRBV7-2 and TRBJ2-2, the complete variable domain reads GAGVSQSPSNKVTEKGKDVELRCDPISGHTALYWYRQSLGQGLEFLIYFQGNSAPDKSGLPSDRFSAERTGGSVSTLTIQRTQQEDSAVYLCASSPRLLGAGGELFFGEGSRLTVL.